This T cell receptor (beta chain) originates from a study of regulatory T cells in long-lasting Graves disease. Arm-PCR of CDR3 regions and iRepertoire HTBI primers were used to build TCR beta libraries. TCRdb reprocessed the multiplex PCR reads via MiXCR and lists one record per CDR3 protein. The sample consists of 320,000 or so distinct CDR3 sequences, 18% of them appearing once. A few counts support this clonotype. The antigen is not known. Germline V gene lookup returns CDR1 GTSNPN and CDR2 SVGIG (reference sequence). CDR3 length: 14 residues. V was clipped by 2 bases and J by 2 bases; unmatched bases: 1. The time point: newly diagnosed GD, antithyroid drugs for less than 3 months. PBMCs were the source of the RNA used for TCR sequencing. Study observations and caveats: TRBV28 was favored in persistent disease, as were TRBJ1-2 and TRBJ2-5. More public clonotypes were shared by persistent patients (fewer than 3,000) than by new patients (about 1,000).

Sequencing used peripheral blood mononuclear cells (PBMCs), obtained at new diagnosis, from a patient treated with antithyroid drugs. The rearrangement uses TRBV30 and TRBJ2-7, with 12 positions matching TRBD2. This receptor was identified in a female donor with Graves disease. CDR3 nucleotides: TGTGCCTGGAGTCGGACTAGCGGGGCCTACGAGCAGTACTTC. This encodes CAWSRTSGAYEQYF.